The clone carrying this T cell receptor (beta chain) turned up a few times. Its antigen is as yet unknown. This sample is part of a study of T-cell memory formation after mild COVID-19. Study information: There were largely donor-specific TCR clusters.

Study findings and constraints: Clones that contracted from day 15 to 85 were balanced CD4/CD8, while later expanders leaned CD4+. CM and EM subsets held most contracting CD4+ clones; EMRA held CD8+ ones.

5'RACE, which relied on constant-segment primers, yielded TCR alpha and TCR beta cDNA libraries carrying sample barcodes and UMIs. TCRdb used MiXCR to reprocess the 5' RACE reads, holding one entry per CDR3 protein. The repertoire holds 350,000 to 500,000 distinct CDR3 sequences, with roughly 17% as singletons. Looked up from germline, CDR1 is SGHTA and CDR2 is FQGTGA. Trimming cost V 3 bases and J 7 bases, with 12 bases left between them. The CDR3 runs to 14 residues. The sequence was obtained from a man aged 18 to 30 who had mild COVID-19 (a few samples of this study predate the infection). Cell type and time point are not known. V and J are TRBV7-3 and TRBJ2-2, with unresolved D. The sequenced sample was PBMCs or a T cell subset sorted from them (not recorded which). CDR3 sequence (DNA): TGTGCCAGCAGCTTCAGTGTAGAGGACGGGGAGCTGTTTTTT. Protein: CASSFSVEDGELFF.